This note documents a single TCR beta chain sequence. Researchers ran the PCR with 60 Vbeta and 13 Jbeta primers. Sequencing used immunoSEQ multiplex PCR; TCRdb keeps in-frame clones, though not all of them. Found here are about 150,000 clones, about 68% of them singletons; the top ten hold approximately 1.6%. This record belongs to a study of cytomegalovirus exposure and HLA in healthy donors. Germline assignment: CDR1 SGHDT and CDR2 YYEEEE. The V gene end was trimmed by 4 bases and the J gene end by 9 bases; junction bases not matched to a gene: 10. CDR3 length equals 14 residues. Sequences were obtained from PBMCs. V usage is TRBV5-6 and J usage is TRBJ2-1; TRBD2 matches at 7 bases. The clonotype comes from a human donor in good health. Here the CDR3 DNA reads TGTGCCAGCAGCCCTAGCCTAGCGGTGGGTGAGCAGTTCTTC. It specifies CASSPSLAVGEQFF.